This T cell receptor beta chain was obtained from a study of early T cells in non-severe SARS-CoV-2 infection. Whole-study context: It was bulk RNA from unsorted whole blood that was sequenced, and the chains were unpaired. General study findings and limits: Using VDJdb, the matching emphasized anti-spike CD8 responses while missing private and CD4 specificities.

This clonotype has ten or more counts. Its antigen is as yet unknown. Unique molecular identifiers tagged individual cDNA molecules. TCRdb called the 5' RACE reads again in MiXCR, with one record for every CDR3 protein. The data show about 72,000 distinct CDR3 sequences, 9.5% to 13% seen once. This sequence originates from an adult who was a healthcare worker with PCR-confirmed SARS-CoV-2 infection or an uninfected control (not recorded which). The sequences come from whole blood, collected at baseline.

The CDR3 DNA reads TGTGCCAGCAGCTTAGACCAGAACACTGAAGCTTTCTTT. As protein: CASSLDQNTEAFF. The chain employs TRBV7-6 and TRBJ1-1; D ambiguous. Germline CDR1 SGHVS, CDR2 FNYEAQ. The CDR3 totals 13 residues. Between the trimmed V and J ends, which lost 1 base and 1 base, there was a span of 4 bases.